These 27 T cell receptor beta chains were all obtained from the same sample, sequenced in a study of OX40 agonist ivuxolimab in advanced cancers. Only in-frame clones appear in the TCRdb table, and some are missing; sequencing was by immunoSEQ multiplex PCR. Counted here are 60,000 to 75,000 clones, approximately 86% occurring once; the ten biggest clones make up roughly 5.1%. Source: CD4+ or CD8+ T cells sorted from blood, taken in a trial of the OX40 agonist ivuxolimab. The receptors shown here come from an adult with an advanced solid tumor such as melanoma, head and neck, liver or kidney cancer.

The chain uses TRBV11-2 and TRBJ2-2; TRBD1 agrees at 8 bases. Germline V lookup: CDR1 SGHAT, CDR2 FQNNGV. The CDR3 has 18 amino acids. The V and J ends lost 2 bases and 0 bases, in that order; junction bases with no gene match: 8. Written as DNA, the CDR3 is TGTGCCAGCAGCTTACGCCTAATACAGGGGGCGAACACCGGGGAGCTGTTTTTT. This codes for CASSLRLIQGANTGELFF.

The chain uses TRBV6-1 and TRBJ1-4, with a possible D match to TRBD1 (5 bases). The CDR3 runs to 14 residues. CDR1 MNHNS and CDR2 SASEGT come from the germline V gene. Trimming took 3 bases from V and 7 from J, leaving 12 bases between them. The CDR3 DNA is TGTGCCAGCAGTGAGCAGGGCCGAAGTGAAAAACTGTTTTTT. It specifies CASSEQGRSEKLFF.

The CDR3 DNA is TGTGCCAGCAGCTTAGTGGGGGGTGAAGCTTTCTTT. This codes for CASSLVGGEAFF. The chain uses TRBV7-9 and TRBJ1-1; possible D gene TRBD1, 5 bases. The germline CDR1 and CDR2 sequences are SEHNR and FQNEAQ (reference sequence). This CDR3 contains 12 residues. The V gene lost 1 base and the J gene lost 7 bases, with 7 bases spanning the gap.

As regards this clone: Compared with germline, one end of the junction differs, possibly owing to a read error. J is TRBJ2-1 and V is TRBV6-1, with 9 bases matching TRBD2. In germline, CDR1 is MNHNS, CDR2 SASEGT. The CDR3 has 16 amino acids. The CDR3 DNA sequence: TGTGCCATCAGTGATGGGAGGCGGGAGGGCTACAATGAGCAGTTCTTC. Translation gives CAISDGRREGYNEQFF.

The chain links TRBV4-3 to TRBJ2-2; 10 bases are a match to TRBD2. Germline V gives CDR1 LGHNA, CDR2 YSLEER. The CDR3 length is 16 residues. The ends lost 4 bases at V and 1 base at J; junction bases unmatched: 3. CDR3 bases: TGCGCCAGCAGCCCCGGGACTAGCGAGAACACCGGGGAGCTGTTTTTT. Residues: CASSPGTSENTGELFF.

V and J are TRBV28 and TRBJ2-7, with D perhaps matching TRBD1 (5 bases). This CDR3 spans 14 amino acids. CDR1 and CDR2 from the germline V gene are MDHEN and SYDVKM. V was cut by 3 bases and J by 1 base, with 10 bases left in between. CDR3 DNA sequence: TGTGCCAGCAGTTTCGGTCAGGGTTCCTACGAGCAGTACTTC. This gives the protein CASSFGQGSYEQYF. The full variable domain, its missing parts supplied by reference TRBV28 and TRBJ2-7, is DVKVTQSSRYLVKRTGEKVFLECVQDMDHENMFWYRQDPGLGLRLIYFSYDVKMKEKGDIPEGYSVSREKKERFSLILESASTNQTSMYLCASSFGQGSYEQYFGPGTRLTVT.

This chain uses TRBV19 with TRBJ2-7; no firm D call. This CDR3 spans 14 amino acids. Germline lookup yields CDR1 LNHDA and CDR2 SQIVND (reference sequence). V lost 3 bases and J lost 0, with 9 bases in between. The CDR3 sequence: CASSISSSSYEQYF. CDR3 coding DNA: TGTGCCAGTAGTATTTCTTCCAGCTCCTACGAGCAGTACTTC.

The rearrangement joins TRBV29-1 to TRBJ1-3; D gene ambiguous. Germline V gene data show CDR1 as SQVTM and CDR2 as ANQGSEA. The CDR3 is made up of 14 amino acids. The V end was cut by 6 bases, the J end by 1 base, with 13 bases between. CDR3 bases: TGCAGCGTACCGGACGGAGGTTCTGGAAACACCATATATTTT. Translation gives CSVPDGGSGNTIYF.

The DNA of the CDR3 is TGTGCCAGCAGTTACCGGGGGCACACTGAAGCTTTCTTT. Amino acids: CASSYRGHTEAFF. This chain joins TRBV6-5 and TRBJ1-1, with TRBD1 as a possible D gene (6 bases). Per the germline V gene, CDR1 is MNHEY and CDR2 is SVGAGI. Trimming shortened V by 2 bases and J by 3 bases, and 7 bases separated the two germline ends. This CDR3 has 13 residues.

The CDR3 spells CASSIAGGGQETQYF. The CDR3 coding sequence is TGTGCCAGTAGTATCGCAGGGGGCGGCCAAGAGACCCAGTACTTC. V usage is TRBV19 and J usage is TRBJ2-5; 8 bases are shared with TRBD1. The CDR3 sequence is 15 residues long. After removal of 3 bases from V and 1 base from J, the junction contained 4 bases not matched to a gene. From germline, CDR1 is LNHDA and CDR2 SQIVND (reference sequence).

This clone was counted once. The rearrangement links TRBV6-6 to TRBJ1-1, with D tentatively TRBD1 (5 bases). Between the trimmed V and J ends, which lost 5 bases and 6 bases, there was a span of 16 bases. The CDR3 is made up of 14 amino acids. Germline CDR1 is MNHNY and CDR2 is SVGAGI (reference sequence). CDR3 bases: TGTGCCAGCAGTGACGGGGGGAGACGCGCTGAAGCTTTCTTT. Protein product: CASSDGGRRAEAFF.

The gene calls are TRBV6-5 and TRBJ2-7; D perhaps matches TRBD2 (5 bases). The germline V gene has CDR1 MNHEY and CDR2 SVGAGI. The CDR3 sequence is 15 residues long. V dropped 5 bases and J dropped 0 bases, with 14 bases sitting between them. CDR3 nucleotide sequence: TGTGCCAGCAGTCCCCCGGGGAGCCCCTCCTACGAGCAGTACTTC. Protein: CASSPPGSPSYEQYF.

CDR3 in DNA: TGTGCCAGCAGCTTAGCCACGGCGACAGGAGCCAAAAACATTCAGTACTTC. It specifies CASSLATATGAKNIQYF. The V call is TRBV7-2, the J call TRBJ2-4, with D perhaps matching TRBD1 (6 bases). The CDR3 runs 17 residues. Trimming took off 0 bases at V and 0 bases at J, with 12 bases between the two ends. CDR1 is SGHTA, CDR2 FQGNSA, per germline.

CDR3 sequence reads: CASSLLSTIYF. The CDR3, as DNA: TGCGCCAGCAGCTTGTTGAGCACCATATATTTT. The chain recombines TRBV5-1 with TRBJ1-3; D is unclear. V shed 1 base and J shed 9 bases, with 5 bases lying between them. In germline, CDR1 is SGHRS, CDR2 YFSETQ. CDR3 size: 11 residues.

In its sample, this clone was seen a few times. The chain links TRBV6-1 to TRBJ1-5; no clear D gene. Between the trimmed V and J ends, which lost 4 bases and 0 bases, there was a span of 10 bases. Germline-derived CDR1 and CDR2 are MNHNS and SASEGT. CDR3 length equals 15 residues. The CDR3 loop is CASSVQVTSNQPQHF. In nucleotides, the CDR3 is TGTGCCAGCAGTGTACAAGTGACTAGCAATCAGCCCCAGCATTTT.

A single count supports this clone. V and J are TRBV6-1 and TRBJ1-5; D perhaps matches TRBD1 (6 bases). V lost 7 bases, J lost 7 bases, and 17 bases lay in between. This CDR3 has 14 residues. The V gene's germline CDR1 is MNHNS and CDR2 SASEGT. This CDR3 is CASMPPGAWQPQHF. The DNA of the CDR3 is TGTGCCAGCATGCCCCCGGGGGCCTGGCAGCCCCAGCATTTT.

V is TRBV10-3 and J is TRBJ1-1; tentative D call: TRBD1 (5 bases). Germline lookup yields CDR1 ENHRY and CDR2 SYGVKD. V shed 4 bases and J shed 6 bases, with 12 bases lying between them. The CDR3 totals 13 residues. Written as DNA, the CDR3 is TGTGCCATCAGTGGGGACTTCGTCGCTGAAGCTTTCTTT. Its translation: CAISGDFVAEAFF.

The chain is built from TRBV28 and TRBJ1-3; 7 nucleotides match TRBD1. The CDR3 is 16 residues long. Germline V gives CDR1 MDHEN, CDR2 SYDVKM. The V gene end was trimmed by 7 bases and the J gene end by 1 base; junction bases not matched to a gene: 10. The CDR3 DNA reads TGTGCCAGCAAGGGGGTACAGGGGCATTCTGGAAACACCATATATTTT. The encoded protein is CASKGVQGHSGNTIYF.

This chain uses TRBV9 with TRBJ2-7, with 11 bases fitting TRBD2. The CDR3 is made up of 15 amino acids. The J segment lost 4 bases and the V segment lost 3 bases, leaving 6 bases of the junction unmatched. CDR1 and CDR2 from the germline V gene are SGDLS and YYNGEE. DNA for the CDR3: TGTGCCAGCAGCGGCGGGACTAGCGGTTGGTACGAGCAGTACTTC. Protein product: CASSGGTSGWYEQYF.

The chain has TRBV27 and TRBJ2-7; 9 bases align to TRBD2. This CDR3 has 15 amino acids. Per the germline V gene, CDR1 is MNHEY and CDR2 is SMNVEV (reference sequence). The J segment lost 2 bases and the V segment lost 4 bases, leaving 6 bases of the junction unmatched. The CDR3 region is CASSWAGGTTYEQYF. The CDR3 region has the DNA TGTGCCAGCAGTTGGGCGGGGGGGACTACCTACGAGCAGTACTTC.

The chain recombines TRBV28 with TRBJ2-1; TRBD1 might be the D (6 bases). This CDR3 has 15 amino acids. The germline V and J ends were trimmed by 6 bases and 4 bases, with 16 bases remaining between them. Germline loops: CDR1 MDHEN, CDR2 SYDVKM. The CDR3 region is CASSSGTGFYNEQFF. The CDR3 DNA sequence: TGTGCCAGCAGCTCCGGCACAGGGTTTTACAATGAGCAGTTCTTC. Supplemented by reference TRBV28 and TRBJ2-1, the full variable domain reads DVKVTQSSRYLVKRTGEKVFLECVQDMDHENMFWYRQDPGLGLRLIYFSYDVKMKEKGDIPEGYSVSREKKERFSLILESASTNQTSMYLCASSSGTGFYNEQFFGPGTRLTVL.

The CDR3 loop reads CASSYSQGNTGELFF. CDR3 coding DNA: TGTGCCAGCAGTTACTCCCAGGGGAACACCGGGGAGCTGTTTTTT. J is TRBJ2-2 and V is TRBV6-5; TRBD1 is a possible D gene (5 bases). CDR1 MNHEY and CDR2 SVGAGI come from the germline V gene. V was trimmed by 0 bases and J by 1 base, leaving 6 bases between them. This CDR3 has 15 residues.

The rearrangement joins TRBV6-5 to TRBJ2-7; 9 bases line up with TRBD1. This CDR3 spans 13 amino acids. Trimming removed 5 bases from V and 6 bases from J; junction bases left unmatched: 5. Germline CDR1 is MNHEY and CDR2 is SVGAGI. CDR3 nucleotides: TGTGCCAGCAGTAGGACAGGGGCCCTCGAGCAGTACTTC. As protein: CASSRTGALEQYF.

The chain couples TRBV2 to TRBJ2-6, with D tentatively TRBD1 or TRBD2 (5 bases each). This CDR3 region has 17 residues. The germline V gene encodes CDR1 SNHLY and CDR2 FYNNEI. V shed 8 bases and J shed 0 bases, with 17 bases lying between them. The CDR3, as DNA: TGTGCCAGCCTCCGAGGTCCGGGGACCTCTGGGGCCAACGTCCTGACTTTC. This codes for CASLRGPGTSGANVLTF. The variable domain in full, completed from reference TRBV2 and TRBJ2-6, reads EPEVTQTPSHQVTQMGQEVILRCVPISNHLYFYWYRQILGQKVEFLVSFYNNEISEKSEIFDDQFSVERPDGSNFTLKIRSTKLEDSAMYFCASLRGPGTSGANVLTFGAGSRLTVL.

This CDR3 is CASSKGTGAGSNQPQHF. The CDR3 DNA sequence: TGTGCCAGCAGCAAAGGGACAGGGGCCGGCAGCAATCAGCCCCAGCATTTT. This chain joins TRBV5-8 and TRBJ1-5; TRBD1 agrees at 10 bases. In germline, CDR1 is SGHTS, CDR2 YDEGEE. Trimming took 4 bases from V and 1 from J; bases not matched to a gene: 8. The CDR3 spans 17 residues. Looking up the rest from reference TRBV5-8 and TRBJ1-5 gives the full variable domain: EAGVTQSPTHLIKTRGQQATLRCSPISGHTSVYWYQQALGLGLQFLLWYDEGEERNRGNFPPRFSGRQFPNYSSELNVNALELEDSALYLCASSKGTGAGSNQPQHFGDGTRLSIL.

The chain couples TRBV5-1 to TRBJ2-5; weak D call: TRBD2 (6 bases). This CDR3 has 15 amino acids. Germline assignment: CDR1 SGHRS and CDR2 YFSETQ. Trimming took 0 bases from V and 7 from J, leaving 16 bases between them. The CDR3, as DNA: TGCGCCAGCAGCTTGGGAGTGAATGTGGGGGGGACCCAGTACTTC. Amino acid sequence: CASSLGVNVGGTQYF.

This chain uses TRBV25-1 with TRBJ1-1; TRBD1 is a possible D gene (5 bases). This CDR3 is 16 amino acids long. V lost 6 bases and J lost 11, with 28 bases in between. Germline CDR1 reads MGHDK; CDR2 reads SYGVNS. Written as DNA, the CDR3 is TGTGCCAGCAGACAAAACAAACCCCAGGGACCAACCAAGGCTTTCTTT. This encodes CASRQNKPQGPTKAFF. The full variable domain, with the rest looked up from reference TRBV25-1 and TRBJ1-1, is EADIYQTPRYLVIGTGKKITLECSQTMGHDKMYWYQQDPGMELHLIHYSYGVNSTEKGDLSSESTVSRIRTEHFPLTLESARPSHTSQYLCASRQNKPQGPTKAFFGQGTRLTVV.